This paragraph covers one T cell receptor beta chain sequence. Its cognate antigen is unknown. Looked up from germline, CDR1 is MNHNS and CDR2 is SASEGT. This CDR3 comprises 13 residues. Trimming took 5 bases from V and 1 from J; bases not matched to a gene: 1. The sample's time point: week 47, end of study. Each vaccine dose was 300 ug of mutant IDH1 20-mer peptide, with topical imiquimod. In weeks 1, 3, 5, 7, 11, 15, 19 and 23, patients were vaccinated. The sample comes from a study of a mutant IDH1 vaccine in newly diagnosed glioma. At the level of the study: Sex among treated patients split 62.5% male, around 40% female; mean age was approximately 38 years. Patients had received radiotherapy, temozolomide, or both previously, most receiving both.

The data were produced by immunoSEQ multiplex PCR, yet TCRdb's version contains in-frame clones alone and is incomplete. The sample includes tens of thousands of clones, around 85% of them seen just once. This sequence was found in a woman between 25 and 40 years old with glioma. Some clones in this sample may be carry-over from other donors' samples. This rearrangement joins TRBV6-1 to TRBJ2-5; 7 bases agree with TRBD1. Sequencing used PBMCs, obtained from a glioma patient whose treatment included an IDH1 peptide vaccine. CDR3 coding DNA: TGTGCCAGCAGTCGGGACAGCCAAGAGACCCAGTACTTC. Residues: CASSRDSQETQYF.